This TCR beta chain is from a study of T cell repertoires in cytomegalovirus infection. Study background: Indicated by public TCR beta signatures were CMV infection and matching HLA type.

This clonotype was counted at least ten times. Antigen unknown. Study results and limitations: HLA-C-restricted, CMV-specific TCR beta clonotypes were dominant ex vivo. CMV carriers having the relevant HLA were flagged by cumulative public TCR beta family frequency.

TCRdb reprocessed the reads via MiXCR and lists one record per CDR3 protein. Of hundreds of thousands of distinct CDR3 sequences listed, over 20% are singletons. The length of the CDR3 is 13 residues. CDR1 SGHTA and CDR2 FQGNSA come from the germline V gene. Trimming removed 2 bases at V and 6 bases at J, with 7 bases between. This chain connects TRBV7-2 to TRBJ1-4; D uncertain. Material for sequencing was CD8+ T cells from PBMCs. This clonotype was obtained from a human donor in good health (CMV status not recorded). Some clones in this sample may be carry-over from other donors' samples. The CDR3 region has the DNA TGTGCCAGCAGCTTAAGGGATTATGAAAAACTGTTTTTT. Translation: CASSLRDYEKLFF.